This TCR beta chain derives from a study of identifying expanded T cells in peripheral blood. V shed 0 bases and J shed 2 bases, with 12 bases lying between them. From germline, CDR1 is SGHRS and CDR2 YFSETQ. This CDR3 is built from 16 residues. Sequencing was performed with immunoSEQ multiplex PCR; in TCRdb, only in-frame clones are kept and a portion is missing. The data hold about 78,000 clones, with around nine tenths observed a single time. V is TRBV5-1 and J is TRBJ2-1; D gene unclear. Specimen: blood. The clonotype was recovered from a person aged 18 to 70 in good health. The CDR3, as DNA: TGCGCCAGCAGCTTGGAGGGCCGGCCCACCTACAATGAGCAGTTCTTC. This encodes CASSLEGRPTYNEQFF.